This record concerns one T cell receptor beta chain sequence. Its target is unknown. This entry comes from a study of vaccination and CD4 T cells after COVID-19. Looking at the study overall: Post-COVID draws followed diagnosis by a median around 100 days (range 35 to 161). The control cultures got either a CEFX pool, an HIV-1 Nef pool, or no peptide at all.

Sample treatment: roughly 10-day PBMC culture with coronavirus spike peptide pools or control peptides (ViraFEST assay). ViraFEST used peptide pools to expand antigen-specific T cells and subsequently sequenced their TCRs. Cultured CD4+ T cells had their DNA profiled by the Oncomine TCR Beta short-read assay. TCRdb fed the PCR reads into MiXCR, producing one record per CDR3 protein. The data contain thousands of distinct CDR3 sequences, about 76% of them singletons. The CDR3 is made up of 13 amino acids. The V and J ends lost 6 bases and 3 bases respectively, with 12 bases between them. Germline CDR1 is SGHVS and CDR2 is FQNEAQ.

The chain is built from TRBV7-8 and TRBJ2-7; D remains unclear. The sequence was collected from a human donor who had recovered from COVID-19. The specimen was CD4+ T cells from blood, cultured in vitro. The CDR3 loop reads CASSLNSYYEQYF. The DNA of the CDR3 is TGTGCCAGCAGTCTGAACAGTTACTACGAGCAGTACTTC. Variable domain in full (rest from reference TRBV7-8 and TRBJ2-7): GAGVSQSPRYKVAKRGQDVALRCDPISGHVSLFWYQQALGQGPEFLTYFQNEAQLDKSGLPSDRFFAERPEGSVSTLKIQRTQQEDSAVYLCASSLNSYYEQYFGPGTRLTVT.